A single sample gave rise to the 24 T cell receptor beta chains below, sequenced in a study of a mutant IDH1 vaccine in newly diagnosed glioma. No antigen is known for these receptors. This table comes from immunoSEQ multiplex PCR, and its TCRdb copy is limited to in-frame clones, with some not included. This repertoire shows about 94,000 clones, under 90% found once; its top ten account for approximately 0.8%. Time point noted: week 47, end of study. Every vaccine dose comprised 300 ug of mutant IDH1 20-mer peptide plus topical imiquimod. Material: PBMCs, obtained from a glioma patient whose treatment included an IDH1 peptide vaccine. The receptors shown here come from a woman between 45 and 65 years old with glioma.

The J gene is TRBJ1-3, the V gene TRBV5-1; D may be TRBD1 (6 bases). With 0 bases removed from V and 8 bases from J, the gap between germline ends came to 12 bases. CDR1 SGHRS and CDR2 YFSETQ come from the germline V gene. The CDR3 is made up of 14 amino acids. This CDR3 reads CASSLEQGWDTIYF. The CDR3 DNA is TGCGCCAGCAGCTTGGAACAGGGTTGGGACACCATATATTTT.

The V call is TRBV5-8, the J call TRBJ1-2; TRBD1 is a possible D gene (6 bases). Per germline, CDR1 SGHTS and CDR2 YDEGEE. CDR3 length: 15 amino acids. V lost 1 base and J lost 7, with 17 bases in between. CDR3 residues: CASSLRGGLNTGYTF. The DNA for the CDR3 is TGTGCCAGCAGCTTGCGTGGGGGCCTCAATACTGGCTACACCTTC. Combining the CDR3 with reference TRBV5-8 and TRBJ1-2 gives the whole variable domain EAGVTQSPTHLIKTRGQQATLRCSPISGHTSVYWYQQALGLGLQFLLWYDEGEERNRGNFPPRFSGRQFPNYSSELNVNALELEDSALYLCASSLRGGLNTGYTFGSGTRLTVV.

The chain links TRBV28 to TRBJ2-2; D gene ambiguous. The CDR3 is 14 amino acids. Per the germline V gene, CDR1 is MDHEN and CDR2 is SYDVKM. V lost 3 bases, J lost 1 base, and 6 bases lay in between. The DNA of the CDR3 is TGTGCCAGCAGTTTTTCTGGGAACACCGGGGAGCTGTTTTTT. Amino acids: CASSFSGNTGELFF.

The V gene is TRBV29-1, the J gene TRBJ2-2, with 13 positions matching TRBD2. Germline-derived CDR1 and CDR2 are SQVTM and ANQGSEA. CDR3 length equals 14 residues. V was pared by 7 bases and J by 6 bases, with 5 bases of the junction left unmatched. The CDR3 nucleotides read TGCAGCGCTAAACTAGCGGGAGGGCCCGGGGAGCTGTTTTTT. The encoded protein is CSAKLAGGPGELFF.

The genes are TRBV4-2 and TRBJ2-1, with D perhaps matching TRBD1 (5 bases). CDR1 and CDR2 (germline): LGHNA, YNFKEQ. V was shortened by 0 bases and J by 2 bases, with 11 bases between the two germline ends. The CDR3 loop spans 16 amino acids. Written as DNA, the CDR3 is TGTGCCAGCAGCCAAGATCGGCAGGGTACCTACAATGAGCAGTTCTTC. Translation: CASSQDRQGTYNEQFF.

The rearrangement uses TRBV28 and TRBJ1-5; D remains ambiguous. Germline V gene sequence: CDR1 MDHEN, CDR2 SYDVKM. The CDR3 has 19 residues. Trimming cost V 1 base and J 3 bases, with 22 bases left between them. The CDR3 spells CASSLFFIRGSYPNQPQHF. The CDR3 DNA sequence: TGTGCCAGCAGTTTATTTTTTATACGAGGGAGCTATCCCAATCAGCCCCAGCATTTT.

The chain employs TRBV15 and TRBJ1-5; D is possibly TRBD1 (6 bases). Germline CDR1 is LNHNV and CDR2 is YYDKDF (reference sequence). The CDR3 length is 17 residues. V gave up 1 base and J gave up 2 bases, with 15 bases separating them. The CDR3 DNA reads TGTGCCACCAGCAGAGGAACAGGGAACTTCGGCAATCAGCCCCAGCATTTT. Amino acids: CATSRGTGNFGNQPQHF.

The rearrangement links TRBV2 to TRBJ2-7, with 9 bases aligning to TRBD1. Losses at the gene ends were 5 bases for V and 4 bases for J; bases not matched to a gene: 6. The CDR3 is 14 amino acids. Looked up from germline, CDR1 is SNHLY and CDR2 is FYNNEI. This CDR3 is CASSLGTGIYEQYF. The CDR3 DNA follows: TGTGCCAGCAGTTTAGGGACAGGGATTTACGAGCAGTACTTC.

The CDR3 DNA sequence: TGCGCCAGCAGCCTACACCTAAGCACAGATACGCAGTATTTT. Translation: CASSLHLSTDTQYF. This sequence joins TRBV23-1 and TRBJ2-3; D uncertain. TRBV23-1 is an open reading frame, and its role is uncertain. This CDR3 contains 14 residues. Trimming left V 6 bases short and J 0 bases short, with 10 bases between.

V is TRBV28 and J is TRBJ2-3; weak D call: TRBD2 (5 bases). The germline V gene encodes CDR1 MDHEN and CDR2 SYDVKM. V was clipped by 3 bases and J by 5 bases, with 12 bases between them. The CDR3 contains 14 residues. The CDR3: CASSLSGRGDTQYF. The CDR3, as DNA: TGTGCCAGCAGTTTGTCCGGCCGGGGAGATACGCAGTATTTT. Variable domain in full (rest from reference TRBV28 and TRBJ2-3): DVKVTQSSRYLVKRTGEKVFLECVQDMDHENMFWYRQDPGLGLRLIYFSYDVKMKEKGDIPEGYSVSREKKERFSLILESASTNQTSMYLCASSLSGRGDTQYFGPGTRLTVL.

V usage is TRBV19 and J usage is TRBJ2-1; TRBD2 aligns across 10 bases. Germline trimming cut 7 bases from V and 6 bases from J; bases unmatched to any gene: 6. Germline loops: CDR1 LNHDA, CDR2 SQIVND (reference sequence). CDR3 size: 14 residues. CDR3 DNA: TGTGCCAGTACCCACCCTAGCGGGAGCAATGAGCAGTTCTTC. This sequence encodes CASTHPSGSNEQFF.

CDR3 DNA: TGTGCCAGCAGGGCGGGACTCAAGGGCACAGATACGCAGTATTTT. This translates into CASRAGLKGTDTQYF. V is TRBV6-1 and J is TRBJ2-3; D is possibly TRBD2 (6 bases). CDR3 length: 15 amino acids. The germline V gene has CDR1 MNHNS and CDR2 SASEGT. V was clipped by 6 bases and J by 1 base, with 14 bases between them.

The V call is TRBV5-1, the J call TRBJ2-6; D possibly matches TRBD1 or TRBD2 (5 bases each). This CDR3 spans 16 amino acids. The V end lost 7 bases, the J end lost 0 bases, and 14 bases lay between the germline ends. Germline lookup yields CDR1 SGHRS and CDR2 YFSETQ. The CDR3 region has the DNA TGCGCCAGCGGGGGACCCAAGAGCTCTGGGGCCAACGTCCTGACTTTC. It codes for CASGGPKSSGANVLTF. The variable domain in full, completed from reference TRBV5-1 and TRBJ2-6, reads KAGVTQTPRYLIKTRGQQVTLSCSPISGHRSVSWYQQTPGQGLQFLFEYFSETQRNKGNFPGRFSGRQFSNSRSEMNVSTLELGDSALYLCASGGPKSSGANVLTFGAGSRLTVL.

The J gene is TRBJ2-7, the V gene TRBV27, with D possibly TRBD2 on 6 matching bases. CDR3 length equals 13 residues. The ends were cut back, 5 bases at V and 5 bases at J, with 13 bases in the middle. Germline lookup yields CDR1 MNHEY and CDR2 SMNVEV (reference sequence). The CDR3 spells CASSLGLTDEQYF. In DNA form, the CDR3 reads TGTGCCAGCAGTCTGGGACTTACGGACGAGCAGTACTTC.

This chain links TRBV19 with TRBJ2-7; weak D call: TRBD2 (5 bases). Germline CDR1 is LNHDA and CDR2 is SQIVND (reference sequence). The CDR3 length is 12 residues. With 4 bases removed from V and 6 bases from J, the gap between germline ends came to 10 bases. CDR3 in DNA: TGTGCCAGTAGTAATTCGAGGGCCGAGCAGTACTTC. Amino acid sequence: CASSNSRAEQYF. The full variable domain, completed using reference TRBV19 and TRBJ2-7, is DGGITQSPKYLFRKEGQNVTLSCEQNLNHDAMYWYRQDPGQGLRLIYYSQIVNDFQKGDIAEGYSVSREKKESFPLTVTSAQKNPTAFYLCASSNSRAEQYFGPGTRLTVT.

The chain is built from TRBV6-5 and TRBJ1-1; D is possibly TRBD1 (5 bases). Germline CDR1 is MNHEY and CDR2 is SVGAGI. V lost 0 bases, J lost 5 bases, and 16 bases lay in between. The CDR3 runs to 16 residues. The CDR3 sequence is CASSYSMAQEKTEAFF. In DNA form, the CDR3 reads TGTGCCAGCAGTTACTCGATGGCACAGGAAAAGACTGAAGCTTTCTTT.

The chain joins TRBV29-1 to TRBJ1-2; D gene unclear. Germline CDR1 is SQVTM and CDR2 is ANQGSEA. Trimming shortened V by 0 bases and J by 4 bases, and 6 bases separated the two germline ends. This CDR3 has 12 amino acids. In DNA, the CDR3 is TGCAGCGTTGAAGATACTTTCTATGGCTACACCTTC. Translated, it gives CSVEDTFYGYTF. The variable domain in full, with the rest retrieved from reference TRBV29-1 and TRBJ1-2, is SAVISQKPSRDICQRGTSLTIQCQVDSQVTMMFWYRQQPGQSLTLIATANQGSEATYESGFVIDKFPISRPNLTFSTLTVSNMSPEDSSIYLCSVEDTFYGYTFGSGTRLTVV.

The sample holds a few counts of this clone. The CDR3 nucleotides are TGTGCCAGCAGTGACTCAATTTCGGGGGGAGAGCACACCGGGGAGCTGTTTTTT. This gives the protein CASSDSISGGEHTGELFF. This chain links TRBV6-4 with TRBJ2-2; 7 bases map to TRBD2. The CDR3 has 18 residues. From germline, CDR1 is MRHNA and CDR2 SNTAGT. After removal of 0 bases from V and 3 bases from J, the junction contained 10 bases not matched to a gene.

This clone was detected once. The chain joins TRBV6-1 to TRBJ1-2; 8 bases fit TRBD1. The ends lost 6 bases at V and 3 bases at J; junction bases unmatched: 9. Germline CDR1 reads MNHNS; CDR2 reads SASEGT. The CDR3 is 15 amino acids. CDR3 DNA: TGTGCCAGCAGGCCCGGGACAGGAGGGGACTATGGCTACACCTTC. Protein sequence: CASRPGTGGDYGYTF.

This sequence joins TRBV10-3 and TRBJ2-3; 11 nucleotides match TRBD2. V shed 2 bases and J 0 bases; nucleotides not matched to a gene: 10. Germline lookup yields CDR1 ENHRY and CDR2 SYGVKD. The CDR3 spans 19 residues. In DNA form, the CDR3 reads TGTGCCATCAGTGAGCCCTTAGCGGGAGGGCTTGCTAGCACAGATACGCAGTATTTT. Translating it yields CAISEPLAGGLASTDTQYF.

The chain employs TRBV28 and TRBJ2-7; 7 bases agree with TRBD1. V shed 5 bases, J shed 2 bases, and the junction held 15 bases outside the gene matches. The CDR3 length is 17 residues. Germline V lookup: CDR1 MDHEN, CDR2 SYDVKM. The CDR3 sequence is CASSPKPTGTATYEQYF. CDR3 in DNA: TGTGCCAGCAGTCCAAAACCAACCGGGACAGCAACCTACGAGCAGTACTTC.

V and J are TRBV12-5 and TRBJ2-5, with 8 positions matching TRBD1. The CDR3 consists of 15 residues. V was pared by 0 bases and J by 1 base, with 1 base of the junction left unmatched. The germline V gene encodes CDR1 LGHNT and CDR2 FRNRAP. The CDR3 protein is CASGLVGTGQETQYF. The CDR3 coding sequence is TGTGCTAGTGGTTTGGTGGGGACAGGCCAAGAGACCCAGTACTTC.

This clone was recorded only once. This chain connects TRBV7-9 to TRBJ2-5; D gene unclear. This CDR3 comprises 14 residues. Germline V lookup: CDR1 SEHNR, CDR2 FQNEAQ (reference sequence). Trimming cost V 1 base and J 2 bases, with 8 bases left between them. CDR3 nucleotides: TGTGCCAGCAGCTTAGTCGGATTACAAGAGACCCAGTACTTC. Protein: CASSLVGLQETQYF.

The chain combines TRBV29-1 with TRBJ2-7; D is ambiguous. The CDR3 is 15 residues long. Trimming shortened V by 0 bases and J by 3 bases, and 15 bases separated the two germline ends. From germline, CDR1 is SQVTM and CDR2 ANQGSEA. The CDR3 region is CSVEDPSGSIYEQYF. The CDR3 region has the DNA TGCAGCGTTGAAGATCCTAGTGGGTCCATCTACGAGCAGTACTTC.